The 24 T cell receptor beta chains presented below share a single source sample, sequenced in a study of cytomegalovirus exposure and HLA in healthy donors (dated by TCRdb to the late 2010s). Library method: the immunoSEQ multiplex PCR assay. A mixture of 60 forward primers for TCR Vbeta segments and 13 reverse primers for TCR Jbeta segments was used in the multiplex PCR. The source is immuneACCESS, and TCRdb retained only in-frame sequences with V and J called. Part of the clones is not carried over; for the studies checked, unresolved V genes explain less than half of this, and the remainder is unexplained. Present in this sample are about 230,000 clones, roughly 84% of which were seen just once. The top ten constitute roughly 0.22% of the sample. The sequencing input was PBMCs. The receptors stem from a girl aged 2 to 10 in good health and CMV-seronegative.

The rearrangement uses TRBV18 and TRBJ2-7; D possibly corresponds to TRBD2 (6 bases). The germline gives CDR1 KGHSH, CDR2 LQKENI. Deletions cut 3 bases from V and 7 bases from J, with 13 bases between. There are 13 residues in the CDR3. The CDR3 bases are TGTGCCAGCTCACCGAGGGAGGCGGAGGAGCAGTACTTC. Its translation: CASSPREAEEQYF.

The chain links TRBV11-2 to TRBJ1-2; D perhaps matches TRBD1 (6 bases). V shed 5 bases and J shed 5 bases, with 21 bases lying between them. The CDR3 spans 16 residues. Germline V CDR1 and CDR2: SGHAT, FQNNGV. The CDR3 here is CASSPRTAPGIYGYTF. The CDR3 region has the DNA TGTGCCAGCAGCCCACGGACAGCCCCGGGCATATATGGCTACACCTTC. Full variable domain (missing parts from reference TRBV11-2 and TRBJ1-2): EAGVAQSPRYKIIEKRQSVAFWCNPISGHATLYWYQQILGQGPKLLIQFQNNGVVDDSQLPKDRFSAERLKGVDSTLKIQPAKLEDSAVYLCASSPRTAPGIYGYTFGSGTRLTVV.

The CDR3 coding sequence is TGTGCCAGCAGCTTAGCCCTCACAGGGGTTGATTCACCCCTCCACTTT. Its protein product is CASSLALTGVDSPLHF. This chain joins TRBV7-9 and TRBJ1-6, with 7 bases matching TRBD1. The junction had 7 bases not matched to a gene; V was cut back by 0 bases and J by 8 bases. The germline V gene encodes CDR1 SEHNR and CDR2 FQNEAQ (reference sequence). The CDR3 extends over 16 amino acids. Filled out from reference TRBV7-9 and TRBJ1-6, the complete variable domain reads DTGVSQNPRHKITKRGQNVTFRCDPISEHNRLYWYRQTLGQGPEFLTYFQNEAQLEKSRLLSDRFSAERPKGSFSTLEIQRTEQGDSAMYLCASSLALTGVDSPLHFGNGTRLTVT.

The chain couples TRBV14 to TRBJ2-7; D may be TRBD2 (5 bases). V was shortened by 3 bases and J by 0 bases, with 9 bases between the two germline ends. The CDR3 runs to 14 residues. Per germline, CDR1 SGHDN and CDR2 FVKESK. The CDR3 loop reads CASSHGLDSYEQYF. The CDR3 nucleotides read TGTGCCAGCAGCCACGGACTGGACTCCTACGAGCAGTACTTC.

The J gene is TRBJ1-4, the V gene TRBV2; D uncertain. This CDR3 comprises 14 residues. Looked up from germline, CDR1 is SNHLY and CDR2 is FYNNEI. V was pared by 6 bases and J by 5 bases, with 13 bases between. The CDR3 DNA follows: TGTGCCAGCAGGAGGACTGCCGAAAATGAAAAACTGTTTTTT. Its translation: CASRRTAENEKLFF.

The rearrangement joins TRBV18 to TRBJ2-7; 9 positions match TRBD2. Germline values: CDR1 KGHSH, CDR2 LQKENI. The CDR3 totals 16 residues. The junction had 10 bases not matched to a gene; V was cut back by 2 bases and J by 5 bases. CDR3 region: CASSPNSGRGGNEQYF. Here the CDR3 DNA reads TGTGCCAGCTCACCAAATAGCGGGAGAGGGGGCAACGAGCAGTACTTC.

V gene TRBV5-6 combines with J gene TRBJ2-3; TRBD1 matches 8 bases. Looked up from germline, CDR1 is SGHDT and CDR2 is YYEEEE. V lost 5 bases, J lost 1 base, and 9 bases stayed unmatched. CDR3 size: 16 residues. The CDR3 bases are TGTGCCAGCAGAGAAGAGACAGGGGCGCGCACAGATACGCAGTATTTT. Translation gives CASREETGARTDTQYF.

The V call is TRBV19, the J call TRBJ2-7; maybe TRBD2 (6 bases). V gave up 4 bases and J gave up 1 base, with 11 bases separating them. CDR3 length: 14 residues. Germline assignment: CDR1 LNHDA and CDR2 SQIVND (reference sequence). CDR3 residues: CASSNPGLSYEQYF. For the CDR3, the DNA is TGTGCCAGTAGTAATCCGGGACTGTCCTACGAGCAGTACTTC.

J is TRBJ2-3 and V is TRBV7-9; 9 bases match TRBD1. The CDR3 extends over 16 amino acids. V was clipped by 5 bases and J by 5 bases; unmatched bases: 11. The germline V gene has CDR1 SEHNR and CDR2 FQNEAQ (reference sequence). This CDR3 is CASSPSEGQGKDTQYF. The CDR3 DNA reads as TGTGCCAGCAGCCCTAGCGAGGGACAGGGCAAAGATACGCAGTATTTT.

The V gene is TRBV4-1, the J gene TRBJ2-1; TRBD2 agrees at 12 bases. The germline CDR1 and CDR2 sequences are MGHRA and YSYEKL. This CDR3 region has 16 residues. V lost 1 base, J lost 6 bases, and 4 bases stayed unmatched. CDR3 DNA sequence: TGCGCCAGCAGCCAAGTTCTGACTAGCGGGAGCAATGAGCAGTTCTTC. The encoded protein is CASSQVLTSGSNEQFF.

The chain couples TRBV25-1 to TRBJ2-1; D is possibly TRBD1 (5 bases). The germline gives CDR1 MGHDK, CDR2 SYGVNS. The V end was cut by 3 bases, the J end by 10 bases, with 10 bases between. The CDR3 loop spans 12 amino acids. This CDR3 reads CASSDLRQEQFF. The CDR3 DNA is TGTGCCAGCAGTGATCTCAGACAGGAGCAGTTCTTC.

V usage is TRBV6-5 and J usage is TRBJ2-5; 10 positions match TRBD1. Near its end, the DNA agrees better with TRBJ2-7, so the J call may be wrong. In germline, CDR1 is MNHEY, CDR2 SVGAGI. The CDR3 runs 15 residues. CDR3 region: CASSYRDRGPYEQYF. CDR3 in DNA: TGTGCCAGCAGTTACCGAGACAGGGGGCCATACGAGCAGTACTTC.

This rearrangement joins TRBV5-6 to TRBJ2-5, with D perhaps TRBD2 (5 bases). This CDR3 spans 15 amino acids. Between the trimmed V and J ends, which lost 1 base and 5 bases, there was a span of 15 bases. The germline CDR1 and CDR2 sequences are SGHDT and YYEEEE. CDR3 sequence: CASSLSGPFAETQYF. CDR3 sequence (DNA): TGTGCCAGCAGCTTGAGCGGACCCTTTGCGGAGACCCAGTACTTC.

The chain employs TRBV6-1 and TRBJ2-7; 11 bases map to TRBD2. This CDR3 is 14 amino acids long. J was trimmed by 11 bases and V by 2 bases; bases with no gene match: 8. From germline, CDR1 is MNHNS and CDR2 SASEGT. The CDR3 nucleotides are TGTGCCAGCAGTGAATATGTACTAGCGGGGGAAAAGTACTTC. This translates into CASSEYVLAGEKYF.

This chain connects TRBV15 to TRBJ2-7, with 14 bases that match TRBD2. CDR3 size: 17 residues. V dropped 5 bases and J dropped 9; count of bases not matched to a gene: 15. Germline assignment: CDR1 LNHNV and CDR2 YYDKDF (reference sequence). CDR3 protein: CATSLGLAGDPAYRQYF. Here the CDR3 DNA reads TGTGCCACCAGCTTGGGACTAGCGGGAGACCCTGCCTACCGGCAGTACTTC.

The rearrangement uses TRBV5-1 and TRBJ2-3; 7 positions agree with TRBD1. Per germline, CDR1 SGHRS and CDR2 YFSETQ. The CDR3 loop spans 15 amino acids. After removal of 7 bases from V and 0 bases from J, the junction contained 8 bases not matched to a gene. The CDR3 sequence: CASLPMTGSTDTQYF. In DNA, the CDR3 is TGCGCCAGCCTACCCATGACAGGGAGCACAGATACGCAGTATTTT.

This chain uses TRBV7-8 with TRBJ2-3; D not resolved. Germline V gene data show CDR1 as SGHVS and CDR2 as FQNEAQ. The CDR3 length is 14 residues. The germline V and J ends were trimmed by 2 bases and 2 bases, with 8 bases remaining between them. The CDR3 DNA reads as TGTGCCAGCAGCTTACGTTCGGTCACAGATACGCAGTATTTT. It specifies CASSLRSVTDTQYF.

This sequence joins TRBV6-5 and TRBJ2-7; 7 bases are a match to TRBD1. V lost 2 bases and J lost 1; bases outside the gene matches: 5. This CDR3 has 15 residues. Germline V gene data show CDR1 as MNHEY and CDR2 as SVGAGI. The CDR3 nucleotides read TGTGCCAGCAGTTACACGACAGGGAAATCCTACGAGCAGTACTTC. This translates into CASSYTTGKSYEQYF.

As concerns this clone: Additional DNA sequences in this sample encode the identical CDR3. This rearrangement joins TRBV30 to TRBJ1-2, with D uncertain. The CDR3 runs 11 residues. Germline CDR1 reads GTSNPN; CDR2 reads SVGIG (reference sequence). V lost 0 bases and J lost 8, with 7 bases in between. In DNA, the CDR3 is TGTGCCTGGAGTGTGGGAGGCGGCTACACCTTC. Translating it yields CAWSVGGGYTF.

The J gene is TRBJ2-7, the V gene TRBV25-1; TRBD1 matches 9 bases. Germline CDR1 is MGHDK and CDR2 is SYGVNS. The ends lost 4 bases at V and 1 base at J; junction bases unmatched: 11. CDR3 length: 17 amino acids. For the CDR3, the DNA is TGTGCCAGCAGTGCACCGGGACAGGGAACGGGATCCTACGAGCAGTACTTC. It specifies CASSAPGQGTGSYEQYF.

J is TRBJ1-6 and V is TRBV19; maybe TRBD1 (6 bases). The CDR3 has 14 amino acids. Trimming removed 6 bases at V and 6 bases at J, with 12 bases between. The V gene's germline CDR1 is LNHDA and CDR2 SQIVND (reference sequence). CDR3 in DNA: TGTGCCAGTAGACCGGGACAAACTAATTCACCCCTCCACTTT. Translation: CASRPGQTNSPLHF.

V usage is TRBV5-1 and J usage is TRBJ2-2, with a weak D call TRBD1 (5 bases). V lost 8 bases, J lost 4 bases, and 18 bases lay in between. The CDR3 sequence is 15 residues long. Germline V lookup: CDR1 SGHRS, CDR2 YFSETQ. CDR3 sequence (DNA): TGCGCCAGTACCCCCGACAGACCAGGCACCGGGGAGCTGTTTTTT. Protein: CASTPDRPGTGELFF. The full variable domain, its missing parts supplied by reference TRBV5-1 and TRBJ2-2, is KAGVTQTPRYLIKTRGQQVTLSCSPISGHRSVSWYQQTPGQGLQFLFEYFSETQRNKGNFPGRFSGRQFSNSRSEMNVSTLELGDSALYLCASTPDRPGTGELFFGEGSRLTVL.

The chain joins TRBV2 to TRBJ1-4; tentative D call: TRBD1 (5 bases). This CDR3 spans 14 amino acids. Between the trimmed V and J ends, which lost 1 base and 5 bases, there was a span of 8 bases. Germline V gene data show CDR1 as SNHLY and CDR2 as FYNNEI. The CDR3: CASSEGTLNEKLFF. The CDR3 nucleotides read TGTGCCAGCAGTGAAGGGACACTCAATGAAAAACTGTTTTTT.

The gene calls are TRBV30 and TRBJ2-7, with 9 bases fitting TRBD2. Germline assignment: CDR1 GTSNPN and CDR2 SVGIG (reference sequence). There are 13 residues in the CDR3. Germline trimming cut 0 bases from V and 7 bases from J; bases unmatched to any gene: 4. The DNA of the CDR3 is TGTGCCTGGAGTGTGTCTCTAGCGGGGGAGCAGTACTTC. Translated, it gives CAWSVSLAGEQYF.